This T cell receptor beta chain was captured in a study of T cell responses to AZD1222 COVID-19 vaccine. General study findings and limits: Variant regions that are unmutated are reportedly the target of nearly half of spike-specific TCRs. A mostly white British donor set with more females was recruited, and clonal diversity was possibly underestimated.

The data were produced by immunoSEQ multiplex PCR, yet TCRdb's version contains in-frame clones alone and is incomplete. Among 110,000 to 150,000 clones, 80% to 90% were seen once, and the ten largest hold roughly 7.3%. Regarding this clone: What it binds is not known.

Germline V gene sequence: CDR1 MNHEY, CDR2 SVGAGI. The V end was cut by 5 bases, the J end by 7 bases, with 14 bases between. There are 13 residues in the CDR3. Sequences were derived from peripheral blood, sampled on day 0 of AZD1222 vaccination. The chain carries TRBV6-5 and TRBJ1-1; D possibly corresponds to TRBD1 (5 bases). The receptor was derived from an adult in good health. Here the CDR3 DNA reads TGTGCCAGCAGTCTCAGCCCAGGGATTGAAGCTTTCTTT. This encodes CASSLSPGIEAFF.